A single sample gave rise to the 10 T cell receptor beta chains below, sequenced in a study of identical twins. Using its own MiXCR run on the 5' RACE reads, TCRdb lists one record per CDR3 protein. There are 500,000 to 650,000 distinct CDR3 sequences in the sample; less than 9% occur only once, and roughly 1.5% lies in the top ten. Another study also made use of these data, one on yellow fever vaccine responses in identical twins.

Material: PBMCs. These receptors came from a woman under 30 in good health.

This clonotype came up a few times. J is TRBJ2-1 and V is TRBV5-6; 8 bases align to TRBD2. V was clipped by 2 bases and J by 6 bases; unmatched bases: 4. This CDR3 comprises 14 residues. CDR1 is SGHDT and CDR2 is YYEEEE in the germline V gene. The CDR3 DNA reads TGTGCCAGCAGCTTAACCGGGACTAGCAATGAGCAGTTCTTC. This sequence encodes CASSLTGTSNEQFF.

V gene TRBV6-2 or TRBV6-3 combines with J gene TRBJ2-5, with D hard to call. V was clipped by 2 bases and J by 2 bases, with 9 bases between them. This CDR3 contains 14 residues. Germline V gene data show CDR1 as MNHEY and CDR2 as SVGEGT. The CDR3 sequence is CASSYGSSQETQYF. The CDR3, as DNA: TGTGCCAGCAGTTACGGTTCTTCGCAAGAGACCCAGTACTTC.

The chain is built from TRBV6-4 and TRBJ1-1; TRBD1 agrees at 7 bases. Germline CDR1 is MRHNA and CDR2 is SNTAGT. This CDR3 spans 13 amino acids. V was pared by 6 bases and J by 3 bases, with 4 bases of the junction left unmatched. The DNA of the CDR3 is TGTGCCAGCAGATCAGGGGGACACACTGAAGCTTTCTTT. This gives the protein CASRSGGHTEAFF.

The chain recombines TRBV5-1 with TRBJ2-1, with 7 bases fitting TRBD1. Germline CDR1 SGHRS, CDR2 YFSETQ. V was pared by 4 bases and J by 5 bases, with 6 bases of the junction left unmatched. This CDR3 comprises 14 residues. Written as DNA, the CDR3 is TGCGCCAGCAGCCCAGGACAGGAACACAATGAGCAGTTCTTC. Its translation is CASSPGQEHNEQFF.

This clonotype was counted a few times. The gene calls are TRBV6-1 and TRBJ1-1; D gene uncertain. Trimming removed 7 bases from V and 4 bases from J, with 13 bases in between. This CDR3 comprises 13 residues. Germline CDR1 MNHNS, CDR2 SASEGT. CDR3 in amino acids: CASTLGGITEAFF. CDR3 bases: TGTGCCAGCACCCTGGGAGGGATCACTGAAGCTTTCTTT.

This clonotype was counted only a few times. V and J are TRBV7-9 and TRBJ1-4, with TRBD1 matching over 10 bases. V lost 5 bases, J lost 7 bases, and 7 bases stayed unmatched. CDR3 length equals 15 residues. CDR1 SEHNR and CDR2 FQNEAQ come from the germline V gene (reference sequence). CDR3: CASSPRTGGFEKLFF. As DNA, the CDR3 is TGTGCCAGCAGCCCCCGGACAGGGGGTTTTGAAAAACTGTTTTTT.

The rearrangement joins TRBV10-3 to TRBJ2-1; perhaps D is TRBD1 or TRBD2 (5 bases each). The V and J ends lost 8 bases and 10 bases respectively, with 18 bases between them. Germline V CDR1 and CDR2: ENHRY, SYGVKD. The length of the CDR3 is 13 residues. The CDR3 bases are TGTGCCATCTCAGAAGACCGGGACCAAGAGCAGTTCTTC. The encoded protein is CAISEDRDQEQFF.

V gene TRBV6-1 combines with J gene TRBJ1-2; 9 nucleotides align to TRBD1. Trimming cost V 7 bases and J 4 bases; bases outside gene matches: 7. In germline, CDR1 is MNHNS, CDR2 SASEGT. There are 14 residues in the CDR3. The CDR3 DNA reads TGTGCCAGCAACCCGGGACAGGGAATCTATGGCTACACCTTC. Translated: CASNPGQGIYGYTF.

The V and J genes are TRBV20-1 and TRBJ2-2; 9 bases match TRBD2. The germline V gene has CDR1 DFQATT and CDR2 SNEGSKA (reference sequence). Trimming at V came to 0 bases and at J to 4 bases, leaving 9 bases not matched to a gene. The CDR3 runs 17 residues. The CDR3 loop reads CSARDALAGHSTGELFF. The CDR3 region has the DNA TGCAGTGCTAGAGACGCACTAGCGGGCCACAGCACCGGGGAGCTGTTTTTT.

The chain carries TRBV27 and TRBJ2-3; perhaps TRBD2 as D (6 bases). Trimming took off 7 bases at V and 3 bases at J, with 14 bases between the two ends. Germline assignment: CDR1 MNHEY and CDR2 SMNVEV (reference sequence). The CDR3 is 14 residues long. The CDR3 nucleotides read TGTGCCAGCAAAAGACTAGTGGTGACAGATACGCAGTATTTT. Translation gives CASKRLVVTDTQYF.